This TCR beta chain was sequenced for a study of control samples from healthy donors and cancer patients. Sequenced by immunoSEQ multiplex PCR; TCRdb stores in-frame clones only, minus some. The sample records roughly 170,000 clones, about 86% being singletons. Losses at the gene ends were 0 bases for V and 3 bases for J; bases not matched to a gene: 8. The CDR3 is 16 residues long. The germline gives CDR1 MNHEY, CDR2 SMNVEV (reference sequence). Sequences were obtained from blood. This TCR derives from a woman in her 30s in good health. The chain links TRBV27 to TRBJ2-7; the match to TRBD1 covers 7 bases. The CDR3 DNA is TGTGCCAGCAGTTTATCCCCTCGACAGGGATACTACGAGCAGTACTTC. Its protein product is CASSLSPRQGYYEQYF.